The rows below give T cell receptor beta chains drawn from one sample of a study of blood T cell repertoires in COVID-19. TCRdb keeps only in-frame clones here, not all; method: immunoSEQ multiplex PCR. The sample includes 200,000 to 250,000 clones, roughly 88% of them seen just once. The sequencing input was peripheral blood. Receptors originate from a man aged 25-45 years who had recovered from COVID-19. The CDR3 runs from the conserved cysteine through the conserved F or W. Each record gives: CDR3 protein, J gene, V gene.

cdr3_aa: CASSLNTLGVSDLISNQPQHF
j_call: TRBJ1-5
v_call: TRBV18

cdr3_aa: CASPPGGNLPSSGNTIYF
j_call: TRBJ1-3
v_call: TRBV21-1

cdr3_aa: CASSPGSRGYGYTF
j_call: TRBJ1-2
v_call: TRBV7-9

cdr3_aa: CASRAGGTEAFF
j_call: TRBJ1-1
v_call: TRBV6-5

cdr3_aa: CASSQSRQNGYTF
j_call: TRBJ1-2
v_call: TRBV3-1/TRBV3-2

cdr3_aa: CASSRAGGANTEAFF
j_call: TRBJ1-1
v_call: TRBV4-2

cdr3_aa: CASSAMSASSTDTQYF
j_call: TRBJ2-3
v_call: TRBV19

cdr3_aa: CASSVGSDGGRGGETQYF
j_call: TRBJ2-5
v_call: TRBV9

cdr3_aa: CASSPHRTARDGYTF
j_call: TRBJ1-2
v_call: TRBV10-1

cdr3_aa: CASASSGESTDTQYF
j_call: TRBJ2-3
v_call: TRBV24-1

cdr3_aa: CASSLQGAPNTGELFF
j_call: TRBJ2-2
v_call: TRBV2

cdr3_aa: CASSLAGTGVSPLHF
j_call: TRBJ1-6
v_call: TRBV5-6

cdr3_aa: CASSPPPDRRYGYTF
j_call: TRBJ1-2
v_call: TRBV6-5

cdr3_aa: CASSLGGVNSPLHF
j_call: TRBJ1-6
v_call: TRBV11-1

cdr3_aa: CASSSIRGAFF
j_call: TRBJ1-1
v_call: TRBV9

cdr3_aa: CASSQELRAGGRQNIQYF
j_call: TRBJ2-4
v_call: TRBV3-1/TRBV3-2

cdr3_aa: CASSQDLGGYGYTF
j_call: TRBJ1-2
v_call: TRBV14

cdr3_aa: CASSRGTEDTEAFF
j_call: TRBJ1-1
v_call: TRBV7-8

cdr3_aa: CASSTRLAGYEQYF
j_call: TRBJ2-7
v_call: TRBV27

cdr3_aa: CATSDLDRAYGYTF
j_call: TRBJ1-2
v_call: TRBV24-1

cdr3_aa: CASSMSTGGHYGYTF
j_call: TRBJ1-2
v_call: TRBV19

cdr3_aa: CASSPGQGNTEAFF
j_call: TRBJ1-1
v_call: TRBV18

cdr3_aa: CSVVETGGDYGYTF
j_call: TRBJ1-2
v_call: TRBV29-1

cdr3_aa: CASSQDERGSSYNEQFF
j_call: TRBJ2-1
v_call: TRBV3-1/TRBV3-2

cdr3_aa: CASSYPQGASTYTF
j_call: TRBJ1-2
v_call: TRBV7-2

cdr3_aa: CATSDPGQGPRLNYNEQFF
j_call: TRBJ2-1
v_call: TRBV24-1